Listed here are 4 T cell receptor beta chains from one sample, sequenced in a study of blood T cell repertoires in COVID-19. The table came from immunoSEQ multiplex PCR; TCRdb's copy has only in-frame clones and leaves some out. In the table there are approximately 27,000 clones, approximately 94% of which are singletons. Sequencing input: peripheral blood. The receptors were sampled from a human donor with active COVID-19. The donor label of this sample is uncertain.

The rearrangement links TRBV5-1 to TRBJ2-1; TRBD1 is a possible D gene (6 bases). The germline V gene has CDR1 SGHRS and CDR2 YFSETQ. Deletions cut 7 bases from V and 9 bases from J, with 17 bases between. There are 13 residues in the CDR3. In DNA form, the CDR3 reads TGCGCCAGCCACGAACCACAGGGTACTGAGCAGTTCTTC. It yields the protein CASHEPQGTEQFF.

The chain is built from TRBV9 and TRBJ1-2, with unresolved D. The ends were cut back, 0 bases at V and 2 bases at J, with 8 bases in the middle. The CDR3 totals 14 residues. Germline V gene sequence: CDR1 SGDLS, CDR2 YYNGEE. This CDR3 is CASSVGQVNYGYTF. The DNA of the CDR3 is TGTGCCAGCAGCGTAGGGCAGGTCAACTATGGCTACACCTTC.

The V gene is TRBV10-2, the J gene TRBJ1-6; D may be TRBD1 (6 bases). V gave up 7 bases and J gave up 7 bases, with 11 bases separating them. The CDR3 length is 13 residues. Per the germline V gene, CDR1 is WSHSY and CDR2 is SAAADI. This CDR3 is CASNVGQNSPLHF. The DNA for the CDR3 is TGCGCCAGCAACGTCGGACAGAATTCACCCCTCCACTTT.

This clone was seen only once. In DNA form, the CDR3 reads TGTGCCAGCAGCTTAGTTACTAGCGAGTACGAGCAGTACTTC. This gives the protein CASSLVTSEYEQYF. V is TRBV7-2 and J is TRBJ2-7; 7 bases are a match to TRBD2. CDR3 size: 14 residues. Trimming at V came to 1 base and at J to 4 bases, leaving 4 bases not matched to a gene. The germline CDR1 and CDR2 sequences are SGHTA and FQGNSA.